This T cell receptor (beta chain) was captured in a study of CD8 T cells in ankylosing spondylitis listed by TCRdb under 2017. Regarding the research as a whole: The study set out to find disease-linked TCR variants by profiling T cell receptor beta repertoires in ankylosing spondylitis patients and healthy donors. Peripheral blood was sampled, and synovial fluid was additionally collected from ankylosing spondylitis patients. The full study cohort was made up of roughly 25 ankylosing spondylitis patients and 95 to 130 healthy donors. Overall study results and their limits: Blood from ankylosing spondylitis patients appeared to be characterized by a TCR beta motif made up of several highly homologous amino acid variants. The disease-linked clones had a CD8+ phenotype and were found at relatively low frequencies in peripheral blood. Significant enrichment of the disease-linked clones was reported in matched synovial fluid samples from ankylosing spondylitis patients. Some motif variants were previously reported in synovial fluid and blood of reactive arthritis patients, suggesting common disease-initiation mechanisms.

From the cysteine up to the phenylalanine, the CDR3 has a length of 19 residues. Solely the CDR3 DNA is kept, with 57 bases framed from the first base. Ends trimmed: V by 4 bases, J by 0 bases; bases unmatched to a gene: 8. CDR1 MGHRA and CDR2 YSYEKL are derived from the germline V gene. This clonotype was picked up a small number of times. The target of this receptor is not known. The input lacks base qualities; no much larger clone sits a single base away. The instrument was an Illumina HiSeq 2500. Quantitative 5'-RACE with molecular barcodes was used to prepare TCR beta libraries. Per the original workflow: A new computational method, built on a probabilistic model of VDJ rearrangement, was used to identify disease-linked TCR variants. TCRdb passed the public sequencing reads through fastp at Q25 and MiXCR, retaining productive beta sequences. Rows with a matching CDR3 protein are joined into one entry that keeps the most common DNA and genes. The V and J calls come from TCRdb's annotation, not from the publication. Counted in this sample were more than 150,000 distinct CDR3 sequences; 9.5% to 15% of them appeared once. Approximately 17% of the sample rests with the top ten.

The sample was blood, either unsorted or a sorted T cell fraction (not recorded which). The chain is encoded by TRBV4-1 joined to TRBJ2-6; TRBD1 aligns with 11 central bases. The clonotype originates from a male donor with ankylosing spondylitis or in good health (not recorded which). The CDR3 amino acid sequence is: CASSPAGQGVLSGANVLTF. Read as DNA, the sequence is TGCGCCAGCAGCCCGGCGGGACAGGGGGTCCTCTCTGGGGCCAACGTCCTGACTTTC.